This TCR beta chain was captured in a study of cytomegalovirus exposure and HLA in healthy donors. General study findings and limits: The classifier reportedly diagnosed cytomegalovirus status with high sensitivity and specificity. In vitro assays verified that three CMV-associated chains recognized CMV antigens specifically.

About this clone itself: No antigen is known for it.

TCRdb keeps only in-frame clones here, not all; method: immunoSEQ multiplex PCR. The data show 130,000 to 150,000 clones, about nine tenths seen once. CDR3 length equals 16 residues. The V gene end was trimmed by 1 base and the J gene end by 1 base; junction bases not matched to a gene: 7. Germline lookup yields CDR1 SGHNT and CDR2 YYREEE (reference sequence). This TCR came from a man aged 18 to 30 in good health and CMV-seronegative. This chain joins TRBV5-4 and TRBJ2-5, with 7 nucleotides matching TRBD2. The sample taken for sequencing was PBMCs. The CDR3 is CASSLSSGGFQETQYF. The DNA for the CDR3 is TGTGCCAGCAGCTTGTCTAGCGGAGGGTTCCAAGAGACCCAGTACTTC.